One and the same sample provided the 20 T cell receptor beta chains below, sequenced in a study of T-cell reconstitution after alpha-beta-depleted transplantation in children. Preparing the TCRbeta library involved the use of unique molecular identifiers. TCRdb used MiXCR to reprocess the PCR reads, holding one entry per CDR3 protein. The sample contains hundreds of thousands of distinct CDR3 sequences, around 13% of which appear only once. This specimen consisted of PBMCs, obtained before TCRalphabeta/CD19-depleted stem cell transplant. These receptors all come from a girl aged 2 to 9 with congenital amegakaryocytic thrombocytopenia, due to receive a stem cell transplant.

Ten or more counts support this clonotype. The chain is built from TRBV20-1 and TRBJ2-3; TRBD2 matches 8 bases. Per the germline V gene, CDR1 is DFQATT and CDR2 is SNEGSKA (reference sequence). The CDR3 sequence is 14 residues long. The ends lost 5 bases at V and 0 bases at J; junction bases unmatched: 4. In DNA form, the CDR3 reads TGCAGTGCTTTTAGCGGGATTAGCACAGATACGCAGTATTTT. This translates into CSAFSGISTDTQYF.

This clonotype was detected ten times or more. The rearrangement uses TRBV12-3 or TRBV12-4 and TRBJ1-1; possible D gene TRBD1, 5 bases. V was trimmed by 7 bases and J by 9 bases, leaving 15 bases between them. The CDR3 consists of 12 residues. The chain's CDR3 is CASTTSGLQAFF. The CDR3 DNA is TGTGCCAGCACCACATCGGGGCTCCAAGCTTTCTTT.

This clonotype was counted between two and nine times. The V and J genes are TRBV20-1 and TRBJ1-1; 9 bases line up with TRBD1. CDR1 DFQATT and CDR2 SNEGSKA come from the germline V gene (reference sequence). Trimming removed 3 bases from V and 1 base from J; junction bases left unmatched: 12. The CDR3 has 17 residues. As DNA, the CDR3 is TGCAGTGCTAGCGTAGGGACAGGGTTTCCTTCGAACACTGAAGCTTTCTTT. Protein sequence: CSASVGTGFPSNTEAFF.

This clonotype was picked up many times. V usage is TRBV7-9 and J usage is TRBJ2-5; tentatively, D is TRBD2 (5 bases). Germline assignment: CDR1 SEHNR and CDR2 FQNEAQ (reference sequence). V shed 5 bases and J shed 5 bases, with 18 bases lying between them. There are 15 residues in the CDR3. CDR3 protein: CASSPTPSLLETQYF. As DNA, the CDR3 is TGTGCCAGCAGCCCCACCCCTAGCTTACTGGAGACCCAGTACTTC.

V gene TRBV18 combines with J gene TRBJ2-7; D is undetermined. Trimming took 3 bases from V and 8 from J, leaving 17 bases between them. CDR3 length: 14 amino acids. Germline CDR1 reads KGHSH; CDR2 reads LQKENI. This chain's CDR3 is CASSPVVPPYQQYF. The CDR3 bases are TGTGCCAGCTCACCTGTCGTTCCCCCGTACCAGCAGTACTTC.

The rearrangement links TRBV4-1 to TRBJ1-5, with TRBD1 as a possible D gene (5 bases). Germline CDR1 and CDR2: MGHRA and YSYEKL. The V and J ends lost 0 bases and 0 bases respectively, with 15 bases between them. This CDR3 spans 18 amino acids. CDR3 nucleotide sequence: TGCGCCAGCAGCCAAGAGGGACTGACAGTTTATAGCAATCAGCCCCAGCATTTT. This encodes CASSQEGLTVYSNQPQHF.

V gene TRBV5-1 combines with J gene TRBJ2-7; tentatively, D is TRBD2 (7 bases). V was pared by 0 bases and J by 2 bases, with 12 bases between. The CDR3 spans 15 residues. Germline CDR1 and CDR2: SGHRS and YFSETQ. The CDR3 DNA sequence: TGCGCCAGCAGCTTGGTGGAGGGGGGGACCTACGAGCAGTACTTC. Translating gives CASSLVEGGTYEQYF.

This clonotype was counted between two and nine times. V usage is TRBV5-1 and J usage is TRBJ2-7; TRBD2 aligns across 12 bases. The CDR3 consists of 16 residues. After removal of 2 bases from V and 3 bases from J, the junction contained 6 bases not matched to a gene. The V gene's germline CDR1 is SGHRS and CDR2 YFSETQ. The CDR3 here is CASSFSRLAGVYEQYF. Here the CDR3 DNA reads TGCGCCAGCAGCTTTTCAAGACTAGCGGGAGTCTACGAGCAGTACTTC.

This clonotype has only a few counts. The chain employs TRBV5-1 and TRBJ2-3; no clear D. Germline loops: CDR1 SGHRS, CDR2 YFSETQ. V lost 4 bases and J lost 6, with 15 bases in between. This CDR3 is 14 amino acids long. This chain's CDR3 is CASSQWATRDTQYF. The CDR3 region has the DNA TGCGCCAGCAGCCAGTGGGCAACGCGGGATACGCAGTATTTT.

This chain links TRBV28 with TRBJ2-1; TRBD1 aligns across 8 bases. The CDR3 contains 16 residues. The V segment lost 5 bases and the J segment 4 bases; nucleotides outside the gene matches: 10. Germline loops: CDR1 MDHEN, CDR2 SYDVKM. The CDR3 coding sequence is TGTGCCAGCAGTCCGGGCGACAGGGGAATTTACAATGAGCAGTTCTTC. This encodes CASSPGDRGIYNEQFF.

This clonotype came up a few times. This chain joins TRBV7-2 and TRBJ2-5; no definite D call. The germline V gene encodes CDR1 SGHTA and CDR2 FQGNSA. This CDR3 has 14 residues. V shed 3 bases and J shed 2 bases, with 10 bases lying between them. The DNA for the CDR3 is TGTGCCAGCAGCTTTGGTGGAAGACAAGAGACCCAGTACTTC. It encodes CASSFGGRQETQYF.

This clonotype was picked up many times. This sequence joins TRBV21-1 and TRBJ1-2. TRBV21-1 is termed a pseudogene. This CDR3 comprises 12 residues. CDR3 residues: CASSRPFYGYTF. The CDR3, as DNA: TGTGCCAGCAGCAGACCGTTCTATGGCTACACCTTC.

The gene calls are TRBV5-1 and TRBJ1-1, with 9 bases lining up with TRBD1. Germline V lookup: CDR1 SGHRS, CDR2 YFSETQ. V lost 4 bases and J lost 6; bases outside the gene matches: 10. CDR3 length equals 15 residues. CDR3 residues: CASSLRSGQGPEAFF. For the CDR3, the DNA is TGCGCCAGCAGCCTCCGGTCAGGACAGGGGCCTGAAGCTTTCTTT.

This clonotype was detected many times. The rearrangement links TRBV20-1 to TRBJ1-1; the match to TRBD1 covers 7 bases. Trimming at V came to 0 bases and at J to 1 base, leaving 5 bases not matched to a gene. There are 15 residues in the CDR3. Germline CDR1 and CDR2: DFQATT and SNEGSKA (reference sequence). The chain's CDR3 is CSARDPNRGNTEAFF. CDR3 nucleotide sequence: TGCAGTGCTAGAGATCCGAACAGGGGGAACACTGAAGCTTTCTTT.

The chain's CDR3 is CAWSVAGDQPQHF. CDR3 sequence (DNA): TGTGCCTGGAGTGTTGCAGGGGACCAGCCCCAGCATTTT. V usage is TRBV30 and J usage is TRBJ1-5, with a possible D match to TRBD1 (6 bases). The V and J ends lost 0 bases and 7 bases respectively, with 10 bases between them. This CDR3 has 13 residues. Germline V gives CDR1 GTSNPN, CDR2 SVGIG (reference sequence).

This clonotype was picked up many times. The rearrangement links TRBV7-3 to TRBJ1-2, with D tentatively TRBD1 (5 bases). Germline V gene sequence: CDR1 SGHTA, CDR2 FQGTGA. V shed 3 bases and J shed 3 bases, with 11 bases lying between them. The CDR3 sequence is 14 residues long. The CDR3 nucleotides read TGTGCCAGCAGCTTGGGCGTGGGGGACTATGGCTACACCTTC. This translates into CASSLGVGDYGYTF.

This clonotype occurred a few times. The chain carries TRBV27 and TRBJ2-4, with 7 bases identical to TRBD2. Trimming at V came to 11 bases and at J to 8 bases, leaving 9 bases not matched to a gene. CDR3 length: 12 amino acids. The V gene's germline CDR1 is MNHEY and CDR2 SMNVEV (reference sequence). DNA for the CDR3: TGTGCCGCTTGGGGAGGGGAGGACATTCAGTACTTC. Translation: CAAWGGEDIQYF.

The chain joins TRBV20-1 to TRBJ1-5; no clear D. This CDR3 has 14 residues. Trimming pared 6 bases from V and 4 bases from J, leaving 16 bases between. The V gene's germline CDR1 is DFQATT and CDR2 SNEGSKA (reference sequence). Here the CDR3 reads CSATEDGRNQPQHF. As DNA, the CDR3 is TGCAGTGCCACTGAGGACGGCCGTAATCAGCCCCAGCATTTT.

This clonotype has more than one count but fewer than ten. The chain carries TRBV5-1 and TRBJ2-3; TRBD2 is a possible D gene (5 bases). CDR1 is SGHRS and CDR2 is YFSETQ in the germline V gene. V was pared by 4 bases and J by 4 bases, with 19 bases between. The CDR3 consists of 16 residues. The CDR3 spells CASSRRLRADADTQYF. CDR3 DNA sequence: TGCGCCAGCAGCCGGCGTTTGAGGGCGGACGCAGATACGCAGTATTTT.

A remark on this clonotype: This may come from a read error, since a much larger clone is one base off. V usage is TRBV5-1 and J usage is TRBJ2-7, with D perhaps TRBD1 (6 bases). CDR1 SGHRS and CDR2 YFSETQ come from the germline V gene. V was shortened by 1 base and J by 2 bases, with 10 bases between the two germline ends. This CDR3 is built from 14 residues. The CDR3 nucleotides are TGCGCCAGCAGCTTGTGGGACACGGCCTACGAGCAGTACTTC. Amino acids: CASSLWDTAYEQYF.